A single sample gave rise to the 27 T cell receptor beta chains below, sequenced in a study of CD4+ T cells in melanoma. Only in-frame clones appear in the TCRdb table, and some are missing; sequencing was by immunoSEQ multiplex PCR. The sample contains about 10,000 clones, roughly 69% of which appear only once. Sequences were obtained from cells from a culture (not recorded whether cultured in vitro). Receptors were obtained from a human donor with melanoma.

V and J are TRBV18 and TRBJ1-1; the D is unclear. In germline, CDR1 is KGHSH, CDR2 LQKENI. Trimming took 5 bases from V and 3 from J, leaving 13 bases between them. This CDR3 spans 14 amino acids. CDR3 sequence: CASSSQLGDTEAFF. As DNA, the CDR3 is TGTGCCAGCTCATCCCAGCTTGGGGACACTGAAGCTTTCTTT.

The rearrangement joins TRBV5-4 to TRBJ2-5; unclear D gene. Germline V gene lookup returns CDR1 SGHNT and CDR2 YYREEE (reference sequence). The CDR3 covers 14 residues. Trimming pared 3 bases from V and 1 base from J, leaving 10 bases between. CDR3 amino acids: CASSSWGGQETQYF. CDR3 bases: TGTGCCAGCAGCTCGTGGGGTGGCCAAGAGACCCAGTACTTC.

CDR3 in amino acids: CASSFGDLPPDTQYF. CDR3 DNA: TGCGCCAGCAGCTTTGGGGACTTACCACCAGATACGCAGTATTTT. The chain has TRBV5-1 and TRBJ2-3, with D perhaps matching TRBD2 (6 bases). This CDR3 is 15 amino acids long. V was clipped by 2 bases and J by 4 bases, with 14 bases between them. CDR1 and CDR2 from the germline V gene are SGHRS and YFSETQ.

DNA of the CDR3: TGTGCCAGCAGCTTCAACGGACTAGCGGGTTACAATGAGCAGTTCTTC. Its translation: CASSFNGLAGYNEQFF. The J gene is TRBJ2-1, the V gene TRBV5-4; 11 positions agree with TRBD2. This CDR3 region has 16 residues. Germline V gives CDR1 SGHNT, CDR2 YYREEE (reference sequence). With V trimmed by 2 bases and J by 4 bases, 5 bases remained unmatched.

Points on this clone: The junction departs from the called germline gene at one end, perhaps through a read error. The chain links TRBV9 to TRBJ1-6; the D is unclear. The CDR3 has 16 residues. Germline CDR1 reads SGDLS; CDR2 reads YYNGEE. The CDR3 here is CASSQGPLTYISPLHF. The CDR3 region has the DNA TGTGCCAGCAGCCAAGGACCTCTGACATATATTTCACCCCTCCACTTT.

The genes are TRBV4-1 and TRBJ1-2; D gene unclear. The CDR3 contains 17 residues. The V end lost 1 base, the J end lost 3 bases, and 18 bases lay between the germline ends. Germline V gives CDR1 MGHRA, CDR2 YSYEKL. This CDR3 is CASSQGRYGVVDYGYTF. CDR3 DNA sequence: TGCGCCAGCAGCCAAGGGCGGTACGGGGTGGTGGACTATGGCTACACCTTC.

This chain joins TRBV29-1 and TRBJ1-1; D ambiguous. This CDR3 spans 10 amino acids. The V gene's germline CDR1 is SQVTM and CDR2 ANQGSEA. V gave up 7 bases and J gave up 1 base, with 4 bases separating them. CDR3 protein: CSAQNTEAFF. The CDR3 DNA sequence: TGCAGCGCTCAGAACACTGAAGCTTTCTTT.

The chain joins TRBV30 to TRBJ1-1; D may be TRBD1 (5 bases). The V and J ends lost 0 bases and 0 bases respectively, with 8 bases between them. Germline lookup yields CDR1 GTSNPN and CDR2 SVGIG (reference sequence). The CDR3 loop spans 14 amino acids. Here the CDR3 reads CAWSVVGVNTEAFF. The CDR3 DNA reads as TGTGCCTGGAGTGTGGTGGGGGTGAACACTGAAGCTTTCTTT.

V is TRBV5-8 and J is TRBJ1-4, with 7 bases that match TRBD1. The trim removed 4 bases at V and 5 bases at J, leaving 5 bases unmatched. CDR3 length equals 14 residues. Germline-derived CDR1 and CDR2 are SGHTS and YDEGEE. Written as DNA, the CDR3 is TGTGCCAGCAGCAACAGGGGCCTAAATGAAAAACTGTTTTTT. This gives the protein CASSNRGLNEKLFF.

The chain uses TRBV11-3 and TRBJ2-7; perhaps TRBD2 as D (5 bases). CDR1 SGHNT and CDR2 YENEEA come from the germline V gene. V gave up 5 bases and J gave up 3 bases, with 8 bases separating them. CDR3 length: 12 residues. The CDR3 reads CASSRDSYEQYF. The CDR3, as DNA: TGTGCCAGCAGCCGGGATAGCTACGAGCAGTACTTC.

The rearrangement uses TRBV11-2 and TRBJ2-2, with D possibly being TRBD1 or TRBD2 (5 bases each). V gave up 5 bases and J gave up 6 bases, with 22 bases separating them. This CDR3 contains 17 residues. Looked up from germline, CDR1 is SGHAT and CDR2 is FQNNGV. CDR3 protein: CASSPWGIMKAPGELFF. In nucleotides, the CDR3 is TGTGCCAGCAGCCCGTGGGGGATTATGAAAGCCCCCGGGGAGCTGTTTTTT.

This clone was seen a few times. The chain combines TRBV5-8 with TRBJ2-7, with D perhaps TRBD1 (6 bases). CDR3 size: 18 residues. Germline V lookup: CDR1 SGHTS, CDR2 YDEGEE. The V gene lost 4 bases and the J gene lost 7 bases, with 30 bases spanning the gap. DNA of the CDR3: TGTGCCAGCAGCCGTGCTGTTGGTGGAACAGGGACGGAAGGGGAGCAGTACTTC. Protein: CASSRAVGGTGTEGEQYF.

The CDR3 region is CASSVDRGAGEKLFF. CDR3 sequence (DNA): TGTGCCAGCAGCGTCGACCGGGGGGCTGGAGAAAAACTGTTTTTT. The gene calls are TRBV9 and TRBJ1-4; D possibly corresponds to TRBD1 (6 bases). Germline loops: CDR1 SGDLS, CDR2 YYNGEE. This CDR3 comprises 15 residues. V shed 2 bases and J shed 8 bases, with 16 bases lying between them.

This chain connects TRBV7-8 to TRBJ2-5, with D tentatively TRBD1 or TRBD2 (5 bases each). Germline V gene sequence: CDR1 SGHVS, CDR2 FQNEAQ. The CDR3 is 15 amino acids. V shed 1 base and J shed 7 bases, with 16 bases lying between them. CDR3 amino acids: CASSLGDPSRGTQYF. DNA of the CDR3: TGTGCCAGCAGCTTAGGGGACCCTAGCCGCGGGACCCAGTACTTC.

The genes are TRBV5-6 and TRBJ1-2; 7 nucleotides agree with TRBD1. There are 17 residues in the CDR3. The germline V gene encodes CDR1 SGHDT and CDR2 YYEEEE. The trim removed 2 bases at V and 8 bases at J, leaving 18 bases unmatched. The CDR3 protein is CASSFRVGGAGLRGYTF. The CDR3 DNA is TGTGCCAGCAGCTTCCGGGTAGGGGGCGCGGGATTGAGAGGCTACACCTTC.

This chain connects TRBV9 to TRBJ2-3; 7 bases agree with TRBD2. CDR3 length equals 16 residues. Germline V CDR1 and CDR2: SGDLS, YYNGEE. V trimming: 4 bases; J trimming: 6 bases; junction bases outside the gene matches: 14. CDR3 bases: TGTGCCAGCAGCCCCCTAGCGGAGCCTTCGCTTGATACGCAGTATTTT. This encodes CASSPLAEPSLDTQYF.

This chain joins TRBV29-1 and TRBJ1-1; no clear D. V gave up 4 bases and J gave up 0 bases, with 6 bases separating them. Germline V gene data show CDR1 as SQVTM and CDR2 as ANQGSEA. The CDR3 consists of 12 residues. For the CDR3, the DNA is TGCAGCGTTGGGACGGTGAACACTGAAGCTTTCTTT. Residues: CSVGTVNTEAFF.

The chain joins TRBV30 to TRBJ2-5, with TRBD2 identical over 15 bases. Germline-derived CDR1 and CDR2 are GTSNPN and SVGIG (reference sequence). V was clipped by 6 bases and J by 5 bases; unmatched bases: 1. The CDR3 has 13 residues. Written as DNA, the CDR3 is TGTGCCTGCGGGACTAGCGGGGGGGAGACCCAGTACTTC. Amino acid sequence: CACGTSGGETQYF.

This sequence joins TRBV7-2 and TRBJ1-5; tentatively, D is TRBD1 (5 bases). The V gene's germline CDR1 is SGHTA and CDR2 FQGNSA. This CDR3 contains 18 residues. V was clipped by 0 bases and J by 0 bases, with 15 bases between them. This chain's CDR3 is CASSLAQFQGYSNQPQHF. The CDR3 DNA follows: TGTGCCAGCAGCTTAGCACAGTTTCAGGGATATAGCAATCAGCCCCAGCATTTT.

The genes are TRBV5-6 and TRBJ2-2, with TRBD1 matching over 8 bases. This CDR3 has 15 residues. CDR1 SGHDT and CDR2 YYEEEE come from the germline V gene. V gave up 1 base and J gave up 6 bases; unmatched junction bases: 5. CDR3 nucleotide sequence: TGTGCCAGCAGCTTGAGGACAGGGATCGCCGGGGAGCTGTTTTTT. Encoded protein: CASSLRTGIAGELFF.

V and J are TRBV5-1 and TRBJ1-3, with D unresolved. This CDR3 region has 14 residues. Between the trimmed V and J ends, which lost 7 bases and 0 bases, there was a span of 11 bases. Germline V CDR1 and CDR2: SGHRS, YFSETQ. The CDR3 nucleotides read TGCGCCAGCCAGGACCGCAGCTCTGGAAACACCATATATTTT. This gives the protein CASQDRSSGNTIYF.

This chain uses TRBV5-1 with TRBJ2-2, with 16 bases that match TRBD2. Germline assignment: CDR1 SGHRS and CDR2 YFSETQ. Germline trimming cut 3 bases from V and 4 bases from J; bases unmatched to any gene: 3. The CDR3 consists of 17 residues. This chain's CDR3 is CASSSGLAGGLTGELFF. The DNA for the CDR3 is TGCGCCAGCAGCTCGGGACTAGCGGGGGGGCTCACCGGGGAGCTGTTTTTT.

The CDR3 here is CASSYITQLYTEAFF. In DNA form, the CDR3 reads TGTGCCAGCAGTTACATTACCCAACTCTACACTGAAGCTTTCTTT. The chain carries TRBV6-5 and TRBJ1-1; D is unresolved. From germline, CDR1 is MNHEY and CDR2 SVGAGI. CDR3 length: 15 amino acids. V was trimmed by 2 bases and J by 3 bases, leaving 13 bases between them.

This clone is medium-sized (0.01 to 0.1%) in the sample. In DNA form, the CDR3 reads TGTGCCAGCAGGGGACAGGTAGTGTGGTATGGCTACACCTTC. This translates into CASRGQVVWYGYTF. This rearrangement joins TRBV2 to TRBJ1-2, with 8 bases that match TRBD1. The germline gives CDR1 SNHLY, CDR2 FYNNEI. V was pared by 6 bases and J by 5 bases, with 8 bases of the junction left unmatched. The CDR3 runs 14 residues. Full variable domain (rest looked up from reference TRBV2 and TRBJ1-2): EPEVTQTPSHQVTQMGQEVILRCVPISNHLYFYWYRQILGQKVEFLVSFYNNEISEKSEIFDDQFSVERPDGSNFTLKIRSTKLEDSAMYFCASRGQVVWYGYTFGSGTRLTVV.

The chain recombines TRBV18 with TRBJ2-1, with 10 bases identical to TRBD2. Germline assignment: CDR1 KGHSH and CDR2 LQKENI. The CDR3 is 14 amino acids. V was clipped by 5 bases and J by 6 bases; unmatched bases: 4. Here the CDR3 DNA reads TGTGCCAGCTCATGGACTAGCGGCTTCAATGAGCAGTTCTTC. It encodes CASSWTSGFNEQFF.

This chain uses TRBV5-1 with TRBJ1-2; possibly TRBD1 for D (5 bases). V dropped 3 bases and J dropped 7 bases, with 13 bases sitting between them. Per the germline V gene, CDR1 is SGHRS and CDR2 is YFSETQ. The CDR3 runs to 13 residues. The CDR3 DNA reads as TGCGCCAGCAGCTCGATGGGGGAGGGTGGCTACACCTTC. It codes for CASSSMGEGGYTF.

V usage is TRBV6-6 and J usage is TRBJ1-2; D may be TRBD1 (6 bases). Per germline, CDR1 MNHNY and CDR2 SVGAGI (reference sequence). Deletions cut 5 bases from V and 7 bases from J, with 14 bases between. The CDR3 runs 13 residues. Here the CDR3 reads CASSNRESGGYTF. In DNA, the CDR3 is TGTGCCAGCAGTAACAGGGAGAGTGGTGGCTACACCTTC.